The 8 T cell receptor beta chains in this list originate from one sample, sequenced in a study of long-term antiretroviral therapy in people with HIV. Assay version v3.0 of immunoSEQ was used, and it was run at survey level. Data came from immunoSEQ multiplex PCR; TCRdb stores just in-frame clones and leaves some out. Of fewer than 30,000 clones detected, roughly 84% appear once; the ten largest clones hold 9.5% to 10%. The sample was unsorted PBMCs, taken approximately 2.9 years after starting antiretroviral therapy. The source is a man aged 30 to 39 with HIV.

The CDR3 sequence is CASSLEVHLGTGELFF. CDR3 DNA: TGCGCCAGCAGCTTGGAGGTCCATCTGGGCACCGGGGAGCTGTTTTTT. The gene calls are TRBV5-1 and TRBJ2-2, with unresolved D. The CDR3 sequence is 16 residues long. V lost 0 bases and J 4 bases, leaving 13 bases between the germline ends. Germline values: CDR1 SGHRS, CDR2 YFSETQ.

The V and J genes are TRBV2 and TRBJ1-2, with no clear D. The CDR3 length is 12 residues. V lost 4 bases, J lost 4 bases, and 7 bases lay in between. The germline V gene encodes CDR1 SNHLY and CDR2 FYNNEI. The CDR3 bases are TGTGCCAGCAGTGGGGAGTTCTATGGCTACACCTTC. It encodes CASSGEFYGYTF.

J is TRBJ2-2 and V is TRBV5-1; TRBD1 matches at 7 bases. The J segment lost 6 bases and the V segment lost 4 bases, leaving 9 bases of the junction unmatched. Germline V gene sequence: CDR1 SGHRS, CDR2 YFSETQ. This CDR3 comprises 15 residues. As DNA, the CDR3 is TGCGCCAGCAGCCCAATTGACAGGGCGGCCGGGGAGCTGTTTTTT. It encodes CASSPIDRAAGELFF.

The chain joins TRBV19 to TRBJ2-1; D gene uncertain. Germline-derived CDR1 and CDR2 are LNHDA and SQIVND (reference sequence). This CDR3 is built from 13 residues. V was shortened by 2 bases and J by 8 bases, with 10 bases between the two germline ends. CDR3 region: CASSISPRDEQFF. DNA for the CDR3: TGTGCCAGTAGTATATCCCCCCGGGATGAGCAGTTCTTC.

The chain couples TRBV5-6 to TRBJ2-7; maybe TRBD1 (6 bases). V gave up 2 bases and J gave up 0 bases, with 12 bases separating them. This CDR3 has 15 amino acids. Looked up from germline, CDR1 is SGHDT and CDR2 is YYEEEE. CDR3 nucleotide sequence: TGTGCCAGCAGCTTCAATGACAGGCCCTCCTACGAGCAGTACTTC. Translated, it gives CASSFNDRPSYEQYF.

This chain connects TRBV9 to TRBJ2-7; no clear D gene. V was clipped by 3 bases and J by 4 bases, with 14 bases between them. Germline CDR1 is SGDLS and CDR2 is YYNGEE. CDR3 size: 14 residues. CDR3 bases: TGTGCCAGCAGCGCCCGACCGCAGGTTTACGAGCAGTACTTC. Its translation: CASSARPQVYEQYF.

CDR3 in DNA: TGTGCCAGCAGCTTGGACCTAGCCGATACGCAGTATTTT. The encoded protein is CASSLDLADTQYF. The chain carries TRBV2 and TRBJ2-3, with D possibly TRBD2 on 5 matching bases. Germline loops: CDR1 SNHLY, CDR2 FYNNEI. The CDR3 is 13 amino acids. Between the trimmed V and J ends, which lost 6 bases and 6 bases, there was a span of 13 bases.

The chain has TRBV9 and TRBJ1-3; D gene unclear. Germline V gene sequence: CDR1 SGDLS, CDR2 YYNGEE. This CDR3 has 16 residues. The V end lost 0 bases, the J end lost 4 bases, and 14 bases lay between the germline ends. For the CDR3, the DNA is TGTGCCAGCAGCGTAGCATCGAGCTACTCCGGAAACACCATATATTTT. It encodes CASSVASSYSGNTIYF.